The 26 T cell receptor beta chains presented below share a single source sample, sequenced in a study of T cell clonality in common variable immunodeficiency. Sequenced by immunoSEQ multiplex PCR; TCRdb stores in-frame clones only, minus some. The repertoire has around 81,000 clones, none seen only once; the ten largest take around 0.8%. The sample taken for sequencing was peripheral blood mononuclear cells. The source of these receptors is a person between 18 and 70 years old in good health.

This clone occurred many times. At one end the junction does not follow the germline gene, possibly because of a read error. The CDR3 is cut off 3 residues early in the read; its end comes from the germline J gene. The chain links TRBV4-2 to TRBJ2-3; 13 nucleotides align to TRBD2. The CDR3 contains 14 residues. In germline, CDR1 is LGHNA, CDR2 YNFKEQ. CDR3 sequence reads: CASSHGLAGDAQYF. CDR3 DNA, as far as it was read: TGCGCCAGCAGCCACGGACTAGCGGGAGACGCG.

Ten or more counts support this clone. The sequence runs out 3 residues before the end of the CDR3; the remainder is reconstructed from the germline J gene. The rearrangement joins TRBV7-9 to TRBJ1-4; 10 bases are shared with TRBD1. CDR3 length: 14 residues. V trimming: 3 bases; J trimming: 7 bases; junction bases outside the gene matches: 2. CDR1 is SEHNR, CDR2 FQNEAQ, per germline (reference sequence). Partial CDR3 DNA: TGTGCCAGCAGCTTCGGGACAGGGGTTGAAAAA. It is translated as CASSFGTGVEK. The whole CDR3 sequence reads CASSFGTGVEKLFF.

This clone was picked up many times. The CDR3 end lies 3 residues beyond the end of the read and is filled in from the germline J gene. The chain joins TRBV5-1 to TRBJ1-2, with a possible D match to TRBD1 (6 bases). Germline lookup yields CDR1 SGHRS and CDR2 YFSETQ. CDR3 size: 15 residues. The V gene lost 4 bases and the J gene lost 7 bases, with 20 bases spanning the gap. CDR3 amino acids: CASSTAGTRVSGYTF. The sequenced CDR3 bases are TGCGCCAGCAGCACAGCCGGGACACGCGTATCTGGC.

There are many counts of this clone. The DNA ends 3 residues before the CDR3 does, and the rest of the CDR3 is filled in from the germline J gene. The J gene is TRBJ2-3, the V gene TRBV20-1, with D perhaps TRBD2 (5 bases). There are 14 residues in the CDR3. Germline V gene data show CDR1 as DFQATT and CDR2 as SNEGSKA (reference sequence). Trimming shortened V by 6 bases and J by 6 bases, and 19 bases separated the two germline ends. Partial CDR3 DNA: TGCAGTGCCGAGACTATAGGAGTCGGGGATACG. It codes for CSAETIGVGDT. The entire CDR3 sequence reads CSAETIGVGDTQYF.

On this clone itself: The read ends 3 residues before the CDR3 terminus; that terminus is restored from the germline J gene. The chain recombines TRBV5-1 with TRBJ2-7; 14 positions match TRBD2. The CDR3 covers 14 residues. Germline V gene sequence: CDR1 SGHRS, CDR2 YFSETQ. After removal of 3 bases from V and 5 bases from J, the junction contained 1 base not matched to a gene. The covered CDR3 bases are TGCGCCAGCAGCTGGGGACTAGCGGGGGACGAG. Translated: CASSWGLAGDE. The CDR3 in its entirety is CASSWGLAGDEQYF.

This clone was counted ten times or more. The DNA ends 3 residues before the CDR3 does, and the rest of the CDR3 is filled in from the germline J gene. The chain has TRBV5-1 and TRBJ2-5; 9 bases are a match to TRBD1. The CDR3 has 14 residues. Looked up from germline, CDR1 is SGHRS and CDR2 is YFSETQ. V lost 2 bases and J lost 3; bases outside the gene matches: 2. CDR3 bases read: TGCGCCAGCAGCTTTACAGGGGGCGAAGAGACC. Protein: CASSFTGGEET. The CDR3 reads in full as CASSFTGGEETQYF.

This clone showed up many times. The missing CDR3 end, 3 residues past where the read stops, is filled in from the germline J gene. The chain recombines TRBV14 with TRBJ2-1, with 10 bases lining up with TRBD2. The CDR3 has 13 residues. The V and J ends lost 8 bases and 6 bases, in that order; junction bases with no gene match: 4. In germline, CDR1 is SGHDN, CDR2 FVKESK. This CDR3 is CASEIAGGNEQFF. The DNA read from the CDR3 is TGTGCCAGCGAGATAGCGGGAGGCAATGAG. Drawing the rest from reference TRBV14 and TRBJ2-1, the complete variable domain is EAGVTQFPSHSVIEKGQTVTLRCDPISGHDNLYWYRRVMGKEIKFLLHFVKESKQDESGMPNNRFLAERTGGTYSTLKVQPAELEDSGVYFCASEIAGGNEQFFGPGTRLTVL.

This clone was seen at least ten times. The sequence runs out 3 residues before the end of the CDR3; the remainder is reconstructed from the germline J gene. V and J are TRBV27 and TRBJ2-4; D unresolved. The germline CDR1 and CDR2 sequences are MNHEY and SMNVEV (reference sequence). V dropped 7 bases and J dropped 4 bases, with 14 bases sitting between them. CDR3 length: 14 amino acids. Incomplete CDR3 DNA: TGTGCCAGCAAAAAAGCGCACCCAAAAAACATT. Encoded protein: CASKKAHPKNI. The complete CDR3 reads CASKKAHPKNIQYF.

This clone was counted ten times or more. The read gets to within 3 residues of the CDR3 end, and the germline J gene fills in the rest. The J gene is TRBJ2-7, the V gene TRBV20-1; 9 nucleotides line up with TRBD2. Germline CDR1 and CDR2: DFQATT and SNEGSKA (reference sequence). CDR3 length: 15 amino acids. The V gene end was trimmed by 3 bases and the J gene end by 5 bases; junction bases not matched to a gene: 11. The CDR3 sequence: CSARLRGRAVHEQYF. Partial CDR3 DNA: TGCAGTGCTAGGCTTCGCGGGAGGGCCGTCCACGAG.

On this clone itself: Read sequence stops 3 residues before the CDR3 end, and the germline J gene provides the missing end. The J gene is TRBJ2-4, the V gene TRBV19, with a tentative D call TRBD2 (6 bases). The CDR3 extends over 14 amino acids. The V gene lost 4 bases and the J gene lost 0 bases, with 7 bases spanning the gap. CDR1 is LNHDA, CDR2 SQIVND, per germline (reference sequence). The CDR3 DNA, read in part, is TGTGCCAGTAGTAACGGGGGAGCCAAAAACATT. Translation: CASSNGGAKNI. The full CDR3 protein is CASSNGGAKNIQYF.

This clone was recorded at least ten times. With the read ending 3 residues before the CDR3 end, the germline J gene is used to fill in that end. The V gene is TRBV5-4, the J gene TRBJ2-5, with 13 bases fitting TRBD2. V dropped 0 bases and J dropped 2; count of bases not matched to a gene: 1. CDR3 length: 16 amino acids. The germline gives CDR1 SGHNT, CDR2 YYREEE (reference sequence). The covered CDR3 bases are TGTGCCAGCAGCTTGGAACTAGCGGGAGGGCAAGAGACC. Protein sequence: CASSLELAGGQET. The CDR3 in its entirety is CASSLELAGGQETQYF. Full variable domain (outside the CDR3, taken from reference TRBV5-4 and TRBJ2-5): ETGVTQSPTHLIKTRGQQVTLRCSSQSGHNTVSWYQQALGQGPQFIFQYYREEENGRGNFPPRFSGLQFPNYSSELNVNALELDDSALYLCASSLELAGGQETQYFGPGTRLLVL.

With regard to this clone: With the read ending 3 residues before the CDR3 end, the germline J gene is used to fill in that end. The V and J genes are TRBV10-3 and TRBJ2-5, with 13 positions matching TRBD2. Germline CDR1 is ENHRY and CDR2 is SYGVKD. The CDR3 is 17 residues long. With V trimmed by 4 bases and J by 2 bases, 7 bases remained unmatched. CDR3 amino acids: CAISAGRTSGSQETQYF. CDR3 DNA, as far as it was read: TGTGCCATCAGTGCGGGTAGGACTAGCGGGAGTCAAGAGACC.

This clone was detected ten times or more. Read sequence stops 3 residues before the CDR3 end, and the germline J gene provides the missing end. This rearrangement joins TRBV2 to TRBJ2-1; 15 nucleotides agree with TRBD2. Trimming cost V 6 bases and J 5 bases; bases outside gene matches: 11. The V gene's germline CDR1 is SNHLY and CDR2 FYNNEI. CDR3 length: 18 amino acids. The CDR3 protein is CASRGLAGGFRGHNEQFF. CDR3 DNA, as far as it was read: TGTGCCAGCAGGGGACTAGCGGGAGGATTCCGCGGCCACAATGAG.

This clone came up many times. Sequencing ends 3 residues short of the CDR3 end; the germline J gene provides the rest. V and J are TRBV6-2 or TRBV6-3 and TRBJ2-3, with TRBD2 matching 10 bases. Germline values: CDR1 MNHEY, CDR2 SVGEGT. The CDR3 contains 14 residues. V shed 8 bases and J 4 bases; nucleotides not matched to a gene: 6. The CDR3 here is CASSLAGDADTQYF. Partial CDR3 DNA: TGTGCCAGCTCGCTAGCGGGAGATGCAGATACG.

This clone has a count of ten or more. The CDR3 end is not reached by the read, which stops 3 residues before it; the germline J gene fills it in. V is TRBV19 and J is TRBJ2-2, with TRBD1 matching over 10 bases. V trimming: 8 bases; J trimming: 5 bases; junction bases outside the gene matches: 5. The CDR3 extends over 14 amino acids. Germline CDR1 and CDR2: LNHDA and SQIVND (reference sequence). Incomplete CDR3 DNA: TGTGCCAGTTCAGACAGGGGGCCAACCGGGGAG. Protein: CASSDRGPTGE. From start to end, the CDR3 is CASSDRGPTGELFF.

In this sample, this clone turned up many times. The DNA ends 3 residues before the CDR3 does, and the rest of the CDR3 is filled in from the germline J gene. The chain has TRBV20-1 and TRBJ2-1; 8 bases map to TRBD2. The trim removed 6 bases at V and 3 bases at J, leaving 7 bases unmatched. From germline, CDR1 is DFQATT and CDR2 SNEGSKA (reference sequence). This CDR3 has 14 residues. The sequenced CDR3 bases are TGCAGTGCAAAGCGGGAGCTCGACTACAATGAG. Its translation: CSAKRELDYNE. The complete CDR3 reads CSAKRELDYNEQFF.

The sample holds many counts of this clone. The read falls 3 residues short of the CDR3 end, and the missing part is taken from the germline J gene. The chain uses TRBV10-3 and TRBJ2-5; 7 bases line up with TRBD1. The CDR3 sequence is 14 residues long. Per the germline V gene, CDR1 is ENHRY and CDR2 is SYGVKD. Losses at the gene ends were 9 bases for V and 3 bases for J; bases not matched to a gene: 10. Here the CDR3 reads CAIRTGEDEETQYF. CDR3 DNA, as far as it was read: TGTGCCATAAGGACAGGTGAGGATGAAGAGACC.

The sample holds many counts of this clone. The read ends 3 residues before the CDR3 terminus; that terminus is restored from the germline J gene. The V and J genes are TRBV19 and TRBJ1-4; 10 nucleotides align to TRBD1. V shed 6 bases, J shed 0 bases, and the junction held 10 bases outside the gene matches. The CDR3 runs to 18 residues. CDR1 is LNHDA, CDR2 SQIVND, per germline (reference sequence). The chain's CDR3 is CASRLRQGASATNEKLFF. The sequenced part of the CDR3 DNA is TGTGCCAGTAGACTGCGACAGGGGGCCTCCGCAACTAATGAAAAA.

This clone was counted many times. The observed sequence ends 3 residues before the CDR3 terminus, with the missing tail filled in from the germline J gene. The rearrangement joins TRBV11-2 to TRBJ2-7; 9 bases line up with TRBD1. Germline lookup yields CDR1 SGHAT and CDR2 FQNNGV. The CDR3 consists of 15 residues. V gave up 3 bases and J gave up 6 bases; unmatched junction bases: 9. Partial CDR3 DNA: TGTGCCAGCAGCTTCCCTTTGGGACAGGGTGGCGAG. The encoded protein is CASSFPLGQGGE. The whole CDR3 is CASSFPLGQGGEQYF.

This clone showed up many times. The read ends 3 residues before the CDR3 terminus; that terminus is restored from the germline J gene. The chain links TRBV2 to TRBJ2-1; TRBD2 agrees at 11 bases. CDR1 is SNHLY, CDR2 FYNNEI, per germline. This CDR3 spans 16 amino acids. Trimming at V came to 7 bases and at J to 6 bases, leaving 11 bases not matched to a gene. CDR3 amino acids: CASTELSGRASNEQFF. The DNA read from the CDR3 is TGTGCCAGCACCGAACTTAGCGGGAGGGCCTCCAATGAG.

This clone was detected only a few times. The observed sequence ends 3 residues before the CDR3 terminus, with the missing tail filled in from the germline J gene. This sequence joins TRBV6-2 or TRBV6-3 and TRBJ1-6; no firm D call. The germline CDR1 and CDR2 sequences are MNHEY and SVGEGT. V was pared by 2 bases and J by 11 bases, with 19 bases between. The CDR3 contains 16 residues. CDR3 in amino acids: CASSYPDILNVPPLHF. The part of the CDR3 DNA that was read is TGTGCCAGCAGTTACCCCGACATACTGAATGTTCCACCC.

This clone occurred many times. The read ends 3 residues shy of where the CDR3 ends; the end is completed using the germline J gene. The chain has TRBV12-3 or TRBV12-4 and TRBJ2-7; TRBD2 aligns across 12 bases. The CDR3 extends over 16 amino acids. The trim removed 2 bases at V and 5 bases at J, leaving 7 bases unmatched. The covered CDR3 bases are TGTGCCAGCAGTTTACCCCTAGCGGGAGGGCCCCACGAG. Protein: CASSLPLAGGPHE. The entire CDR3 reads CASSLPLAGGPHEQYF.

The sample holds many counts of this clone. The read comes to an end 3 residues before the CDR3 does, leaving the germline J gene to fill in the end. The V gene is TRBV7-9, the J gene TRBJ2-2; D gene ambiguous. Germline values: CDR1 SEHNR, CDR2 FQNEAQ (reference sequence). V lost 1 base, J lost 4 bases, and 4 bases lay in between. The CDR3 sequence is 13 residues long. Incomplete CDR3 DNA: TGTGCCAGCAGCTTAGTGGCCACCGGGGAG. Its translation: CASSLVATGE. The whole CDR3 sequence is CASSLVATGELFF.

This clone was seen repeatedly, ten times or more. The CDR3 end is not reached by the read, which stops 3 residues before it; the germline J gene fills it in. This specimen includes other DNA sequences encoding the same CDR3. This sequence joins TRBV18 and TRBJ2-7; 8 bases are shared with TRBD2. The germline gives CDR1 KGHSH, CDR2 LQKENI. The CDR3 contains 15 residues. V trimming: 1 base; J trimming: 3 bases; junction bases outside the gene matches: 5. The CDR3 DNA, read in part, is TGTGCCAGCTCACCACAGATGGGACTAGACTACGAG. This encodes CASSPQMGLDYE. The full CDR3 reads CASSPQMGLDYEQYF.

This clone was recorded at least ten times. CDR3 bases read: TGTGCCAGCAGCTTAGGTTCGGGTCGTGAG. Its translation: CASSLGSGRE. The complete CDR3 sequence is CASSLGSGREQFF. V gene TRBV7-9 combines with J gene TRBJ2-1; no definite D call. Read data end 3 residues before the CDR3 end; the end is taken from the germline J gene. The germline CDR1 and CDR2 sequences are SEHNR and FQNEAQ (reference sequence). CDR3 length equals 13 residues. V was cut by 1 base and J by 9 bases, with 10 bases left in between.

This clone occurred many times. The CDR3 goes on 3 residues after the read ends, and that part is filled in from the germline J gene. This chain links TRBV4-1 with TRBJ1-2, with 10 nucleotides matching TRBD1. V lost 3 bases and J lost 4; bases outside the gene matches: 2. The CDR3 is 14 residues long. Germline CDR1 and CDR2: MGHRA and YSYEKL. This chain's CDR3 is CASSQTGGGYGYTF. CDR3 bases read: TGCGCCAGCAGCCAGACAGGGGGCGGCTATGGC.